A selection of T cell receptor beta chains follows, all from one sample in a study of shared clonotypes between healthy human individuals. Assay used: immunoSEQ multiplex PCR; TCRdb lists only in-frame clones, some missing. The table has approximately 2,000,000 clones, about nine tenths seen once. Material: naive CD4+ T cells from PBMCs. Receptors originate from a man aged 18 to 29 in good health. Some clones in this sample may be carry-over from other donors' samples. CDR3s include the opening cysteine and the closing phenylalanine or tryptophan. Size is stated for part of the rows, as once, few or many counts, or as a class when the clone is expanded.

>-|TRBV13
CASRQTGTGFIYEQYF
>-|TRBV6-5
CASSYHLGTYEQYF
>once|TRBV2
CASNRDRGSNQPQHF
>-|TRBV5-6
CASSLTGASNQPQHF
>once|TRBV7-2
CASSLFPSGRLPLNEQFF
>-|TRBV28
CASSDRVYGYTF
>-|TRBV28
CASSLGGALYEQYF
>once|TRBV10-3
CAISRTGPNQPQHF
>-|TRBV28
CASSFFREWVGNQPQHF
>-|TRBV11-3
CASSLSAATDYEQYF
>-|TRBV5-1
CASSSDRGGRADTQYF
>few|TRBV9
CASSGGQGAYGYTF
>-|TRBV7-9
CASSFSGNSGEQYF
>-|TRBV10-3
CAIGLAGDTDTQYF
>-|TRBV6-5
CASSRGGTNYGYTF
>-|TRBV5-5
CASSAYLAGELFF
>-|TRBV7-7
CASSPTTGGEQFF
>-|TRBV4-2
CASSQDRGTGELFF
>once|TRBV5-1
CASSPGQARNTEAFF
>-|TRBV29-1
CSVRWASAGSGANVLTF
>once|TRBV9
CASSVGNPYEQYF
>-|TRBV18
CASSPPGKSYEQYF
>-|TRBV5-4
CASSPGHPAGDYGYTF
>-|TRBV15
CATSRGERLSSGNTIYF
>-|TRBV7-6
CASSSADRGLYEQYF
>-|TRBV6-5
CASSYSSGRGETQYF
>once|TRBV9
CASSVVAGTDTQYF
>-|TRBV11-2
CATRQGTVSYEQYF
>-|TRBV20-1
CSARDRDEQYF
>-|TRBV7-9
CASGTLDEQYF
>-|TRBV28
CASSPIQWTVTYEQYF
>-|TRBV27
CASSLTAAPGNTIYF
>-|TRBV5-1
CASSLGAGGSTDTQYF
>-|TRBV6-1
CASKVVRGLDTQYF
>-|TRBV9
CASSVTSQVNNEQFF
>-|TRBV7-3
CASSPSRVTSGELFF
>-|TRBV7-3
CASSPPGGRNTGELFF
>once|TRBV2
CASSPQGLLLEQYF
>-|TRBV27
CASSFAGQGPHEQYF